These 16 T cell receptor beta chains were sequenced from one sample in a study of T cell repertoires in cytomegalovirus infection. No antigen is known for these receptors. TCRdb reprocessed the reads via MiXCR and lists one record per CDR3 protein. This sample yields about 110,000 distinct CDR3 sequences, of which under 55% are seen a single time; about 76% belongs to the top ten. Sequencing was performed on CD8+ T cells from cultured PBMCs, taken from culture after CMV antigen stimulation. The receptors were gathered from a human donor in good health (CMV status not recorded). Some clones in this sample may be carry-over from other donors' samples.

The chain has TRBV4-3 and TRBJ1-1, with D hard to call. The CDR3 length is 12 residues. The V gene's germline CDR1 is LGHNA and CDR2 YSLEER. Deletions cut 0 bases from V and 8 bases from J, with 7 bases between. In nucleotides, the CDR3 is TGCGCCAGCAGCCAAGAGGGAGAGGAAGCTTTCTTT. This codes for CASSQEGEEAFF.

In DNA, the CDR3 is TGTGCCAGCAGCGACCGAGCGGGGACGGAGTCTGGAAACACCATATATTTT. Amino acids: CASSDRAGTESGNTIYF. This chain links TRBV9 with TRBJ1-3; tentative D call: TRBD1 (5 bases). Germline V lookup: CDR1 SGDLS, CDR2 YYNGEE. CDR3 size: 17 residues. Trimming removed 3 bases at V and 1 base at J, with 17 bases between.

The V and J genes are TRBV27 and TRBJ2-7; 11 positions match TRBD1. The V gene end was trimmed by 7 bases and the J gene end by 6 bases; junction bases not matched to a gene: 11. The germline gives CDR1 MNHEY, CDR2 SMNVEV (reference sequence). This CDR3 contains 15 residues. DNA of the CDR3: TGTGCCAGCACCCCGAGGACAGGGGGCCTCGGCGAGCAGTACTTC. Its protein is CASTPRTGGLGEQYF.

With respect to this clonotype: A much larger clone is a single base away; this may be a read error. V usage is TRBV7-2 and J usage is TRBJ2-3; 11 nucleotides line up with TRBD2. From germline, CDR1 is SGHTA and CDR2 FQGNSA. CDR3 size: 15 residues. Here the CDR3 DNA reads TGTGCCAGCAGCTTAGCGCGTAGCGGGGGGGATACGCGGTATTTT. It translates to CASSLARSGGDTRYF. Full variable domain (outside the CDR3, taken from reference TRBV7-2 and TRBJ2-3): GAGVSQSPSNKVTEKGKDVELRCDPISGHTALYWYRQSLGQGLEFLIYFQGNSAPDKSGLPSDRFSAERTGGSVSTLTIQRTQQEDSAVYLCASSLARSGGDTRYFGPGTRLTVL.

This chain joins TRBV11-3 and TRBJ1-1; TRBD1 agrees at 8 bases. The CDR3 contains 15 residues. V gave up 6 bases and J gave up 2 bases; unmatched junction bases: 8. Per the germline V gene, CDR1 is SGHNT and CDR2 is YENEEA. The CDR3 region has the DNA TGTGCCAGCAGTTTCGGCAGGGGGCGAAACACTGAAGCTTTCTTT. This gives the protein CASSFGRGRNTEAFF.

This clonotype was observed at least ten times. The chain joins TRBV12-3 or TRBV12-4 to TRBJ1-3; no reliable D call. The V and J ends lost 3 bases and 4 bases respectively, with 10 bases between them. This CDR3 is built from 14 residues. CDR3 sequence (DNA): TGTGCCAGCAGTTTCGGCAGTACCGGAAACACCATATATTTT. It encodes CASSFGSTGNTIYF.

The chain uses TRBV2 and TRBJ2-6; no clear D gene. The CDR3 length is 14 residues. Germline V gene lookup returns CDR1 SNHLY and CDR2 FYNNEI. The ends were cut back, 7 bases at V and 0 bases at J, with 7 bases in the middle. The CDR3 here is CASTSFSGANVLTF. Written as DNA, the CDR3 is TGTGCCAGCACCAGCTTCTCTGGGGCCAACGTCCTGACTTTC.

This clonotype was seen at least ten times. The chain employs TRBV6-6 and TRBJ1-5; no clear D gene. Germline CDR1 and CDR2: MNHNY and SVGAGI (reference sequence). The CDR3 has 14 residues. V was pared by 0 bases and J by 9 bases, with 12 bases between. CDR3 nucleotide sequence: TGTGCCAGCAGTTACTCGCCCCCGCTATGGCCCCAGCATTTT. Translation gives CASSYSPPLWPQHF.

The gene calls are TRBV6-5 and TRBJ2-2, with TRBD1 identical over 8 bases. The germline V gene has CDR1 MNHEY and CDR2 SVGAGI. This CDR3 is 16 amino acids long. The V and J ends lost 7 bases and 5 bases, in that order; junction bases with no gene match: 12. CDR3 nucleotides: TGTGCCAGCACCCCGCTTACAGGGGGGCAGACCGGGGAGCTGTTTTTT. It codes for CASTPLTGGQTGELFF.

This chain joins TRBV20-1 and TRBJ1-2; the match to TRBD1 covers 7 bases. The CDR3 runs 16 residues. J gave up 2 bases and V 0 bases, and 9 bases lay outside the gene matches. Germline CDR1 and CDR2: DFQATT and SNEGSKA (reference sequence). The CDR3 loop is CSAREGLPTGNYGYTF. DNA of the CDR3: TGCAGTGCTAGAGAAGGACTCCCGACAGGGAACTATGGCTACACCTTC.

The chain links TRBV5-6 to TRBJ2-7; no clear D. Trimming pared 6 bases from V and 1 base from J, leaving 11 bases between. Per germline, CDR1 SGHDT and CDR2 YYEEEE. The CDR3 has 13 residues. In nucleotides, the CDR3 is TGTGCCAGCACCCGGTGGGTTTCCTACGAGCAGTACTTC. This codes for CASTRWVSYEQYF.

This clonotype occurred a few times. The V call is TRBV19, the J call TRBJ1-1, with no clear D. The ends were cut back, 4 bases at V and 0 bases at J, with 12 bases in the middle. The CDR3 covers 15 residues. Germline V gene data show CDR1 as LNHDA and CDR2 as SQIVND (reference sequence). The CDR3 region is CASSSWGGVNTEAFF. The CDR3 nucleotides are TGTGCCAGTAGTAGCTGGGGAGGCGTGAACACTGAAGCTTTCTTT.

This clonotype was observed a few times. The rearrangement joins TRBV6-5 to TRBJ2-1; no clear D. Germline V gene data show CDR1 as MNHEY and CDR2 as SVGAGI. This CDR3 contains 16 residues. V lost 2 bases and J lost 6, with 17 bases in between. The CDR3 reads CASSYGAGLRSNEQFF. CDR3 DNA: TGTGCCAGCAGTTACGGTGCAGGCCTTAGAAGCAATGAGCAGTTCTTC.

The chain joins TRBV12-3 or TRBV12-4 to TRBJ1-2, with D tentatively TRBD1 (5 bases). CDR3 length equals 13 residues. Trimming removed 6 bases from V and 8 bases from J, with 16 bases in between. The CDR3 DNA is TGTGCCAGCAGGGTTCGGGGGTTTGGGGGCTACACCTTC. Residues: CASRVRGFGGYTF.

This clonotype was counted between two and nine times. This chain links TRBV3-1 with TRBJ1-1, with D hard to call. Germline CDR1 reads LGHDT; CDR2 reads YNNKEL (reference sequence). V dropped 0 bases and J dropped 3 bases, with 8 bases sitting between them. There are 14 residues in the CDR3. The DNA of the CDR3 is TGTGCCAGCAGCCAAGAAGATGAATACACTGAAGCTTTCTTT. It codes for CASSQEDEYTEAFF. The full variable domain, completed using reference TRBV3-1 and TRBJ1-1, is DTAVSQTPKYLVTQMGNDKSIKCEQNLGHDTMYWYKQDSKKFLKIMFSYNNKELIINETVPNRFSPKSPDKAHLNLHINSLELGDSAVYFCASSQEDEYTEAFFGQGTRLTVV.

This chain links TRBV6-6 with TRBJ2-1; D is unclear. The CDR3 covers 12 residues. V was clipped by 0 bases and J by 8 bases, with 5 bases between them. The germline V gene has CDR1 MNHNY and CDR2 SVGAGI (reference sequence). The CDR3 bases are TGTGCCAGCAGTTACTCTCCCTATGAGCAGTTCTTC. Translating gives CASSYSPYEQFF.